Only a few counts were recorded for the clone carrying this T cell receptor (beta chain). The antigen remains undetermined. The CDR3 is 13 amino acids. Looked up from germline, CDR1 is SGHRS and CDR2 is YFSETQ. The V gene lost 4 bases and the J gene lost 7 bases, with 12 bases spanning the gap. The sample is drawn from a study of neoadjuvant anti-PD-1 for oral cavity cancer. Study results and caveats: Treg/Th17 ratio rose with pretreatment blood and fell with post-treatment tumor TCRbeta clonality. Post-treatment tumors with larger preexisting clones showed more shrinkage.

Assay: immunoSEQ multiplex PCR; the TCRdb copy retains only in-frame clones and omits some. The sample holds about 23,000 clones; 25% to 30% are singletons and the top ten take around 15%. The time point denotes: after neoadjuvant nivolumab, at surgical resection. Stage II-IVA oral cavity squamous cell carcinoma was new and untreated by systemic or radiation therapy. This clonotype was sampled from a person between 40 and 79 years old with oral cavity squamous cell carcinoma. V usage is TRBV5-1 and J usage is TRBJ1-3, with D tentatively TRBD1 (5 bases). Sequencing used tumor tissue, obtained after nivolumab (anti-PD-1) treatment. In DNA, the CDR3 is TGCGCCAGCAGCACTCAGGGAGGTAACACCATATATTTT. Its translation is CASSTQGGNTIYF.